This entry describes one T cell receptor beta chain. The sample is drawn from a study of blood T cell repertoires in COVID-19. About the study: Acute and convalescent COVID-19 specimens originated in the United States, Italy and Spain. PBMCs, B-cell-depleted T cells, or T cells were the source of the cDNA or gDNA that made up the material.

The V gene lost 2 bases and the J gene lost 8 bases, with 13 bases spanning the gap. This CDR3 has 15 residues. The germline gives CDR1 ENHRY, CDR2 SYGVKD. Methods used by the authors: Amplification with reference gene primers provided the estimates of nucleated cell counts. This table comes from immunoSEQ multiplex PCR, and its TCRdb copy is limited to in-frame clones, with some not included. For V, J and clone size, that table is used; D and trimming come from the DNA. The sample has about 230,000 clones; 70% to 90% are singletons. The gene calls are TRBV10-3 and TRBJ1-6; D not resolved. Material: peripheral blood. The sequence was collected from a man aged 40-55 years with acute or convalescent COVID-19. The CDR3 DNA reads TGTGCCATCAGTGAGCTCAACTCACTACATTCACCCCTCCACTTT. Protein product: CAISELNSLHSPLHF.